A selection of T cell receptor beta chains follows, all from one sample in a study of long-term antiretroviral therapy in people with HIV. Repertoires were generated with immunoSEQ multiplex PCR, while TCRdb's copy carries only in-frame clones and drops some. Of some 35,000 clones in the sample, 90% to 95% were seen once. This sample comprised unsorted PBMCs, obtained 4.1 years after starting antiretroviral therapy. Receptor source: a woman aged 50 to 65 with HIV. Each CDR3 is given with its conserved first and last residue. The D gene is left open where the match is weak. Size is stated for part of the rows, as once, few or many counts, or as a class when the clone is expanded.

>TRBJ1-5|TRBV11-2|.|14|.
CASSPGGLGQPQHF
TGTGCCAGCAGCCCGGGGGGGTTGGGGCAGCCCCAGCATTTT
>TRBJ2-3|TRBV7-3|.|13|.
CASSFRREDTQYF
TGTGCCAGCAGCTTTCGCAGAGAAGATACGCAGTATTTT
>TRBJ2-5|TRBV5-1|.|16|TRBD2
CASSLAQRGPQETQYF
TGCGCCAGCAGCTTGGCCCAGCGGGGGCCACAAGAGACCCAGTACTTC
>TRBJ1-4|TRBV18|.|16|.
CASSPAQFRKGEKLFF
TGTGCCAGCTCACCAGCGCAATTTCGGAAGGGTGAAAAACTGTTTTTT
>TRBJ1-4|TRBV2|few|11|.
CASSESEKLFF
TGTGCCAGCAGTGAATCAGAAAAACTGTTTTTT
>TRBJ2-5|TRBV6-1|.|15|TRBD1
CASSSGTGLQETQYF
TGTGCCAGCAGTTCCGGGACAGGGCTACAAGAGACCCAGTACTTC
>TRBJ1-4|TRBV5-4|.|15|.
CASSPVGGSEEKLFF
TGTGCCAGCAGCCCGGTCGGAGGCTCGGAGGAAAAACTGTTTTTT
>TRBJ1-1|TRBV7-9|.|16|.
CASSPQGTAAGTEAFF
TGTGCCAGCAGCCCGCAAGGGACCGCGGCGGGCACTGAAGCTTTCTTT
>TRBJ2-7|TRBV7-3|.|12|.
CASSHPGAEQYF
TGTGCCAGCAGCCATCCAGGGGCCGAGCAGTACTTC
>TRBJ2-7|TRBV2|.|15|.
CASSELRVFLYEQYF
TGTGCCAGCAGTGAACTGAGGGTTTTTCTCTACGAGCAGTACTTC
>TRBJ2-5|TRBV12-5|.|16|.
CASGLPSDRKGETQYF
TGTGCTAGTGGTTTGCCAAGTGACAGGAAGGGTGAGACCCAGTACTTC
>TRBJ1-1|TRBV9|.|15|.
CASSVTLDGDTEAFF
TGTGCCAGCAGCGTCACACTGGACGGGGACACTGAAGCTTTCTTT
>TRBJ2-7|TRBV19|.|17|TRBD1
CASSIAALRQGIYEQYF
TGTGCCAGTAGTATAGCTGCACTACGACAGGGTATCTACGAGCAGTACTTC
>TRBJ1-1|TRBV7-8|.|15|TRBD1
CASSAGTGMNTEAFF
TGTGCCAGCAGCGCAGGGACAGGAATGAACACTGAAGCTTTCTTT
>TRBJ2-3|TRBV2|.|15|TRBD1
CASSTRTGGTDTQYF
TGTGCCAGCAGCACCAGGACAGGGGGCACAGATACGCAGTATTTT
>TRBJ1-2|TRBV5-1|.|14|.
CASSLDPANYGYTF
TGCGCCAGCAGCTTGGATCCAGCTAACTATGGCTACACCTTC
>TRBJ2-1|TRBV6-5|.|13|TRBD2
CASRGTSYNEQFF
TGTGCCAGCAGAGGGACTAGCTACAATGAGCAGTTCTTC
>TRBJ2-2|TRBV9|.|18|TRBD2
CASSATGTSGVNTGELFF
TGTGCCAGCAGCGCTACCGGGACTAGCGGGGTTAACACCGGGGAGCTGTTTTTT
>TRBJ1-1|TRBV29-1|.|12|TRBD1
CSVDRGKGEAFF
TGCAGCGTCGACAGGGGAAAGGGTGAAGCTTTCTTT
>TRBJ1-4|TRBV7-9|.|14|.
CASSLIRGNEKLFF
TGTGCCAGCAGCTTAATAAGGGGGAATGAAAAACTGTTTTTT
>TRBJ1-3|TRBV7-9|.|19|.
CASSLGRGSLQGPGNTIYF
TGTGCCAGCAGCTTAGGGAGGGGGAGTCTACAGGGACCTGGAAACACCATATATTTT
>TRBJ2-3|TRBV4-3|.|13|.
CASSQDSDDTQYF
TGCGCCAGCAGCCAGGACAGTGATGATACGCAGTATTTT
>TRBJ2-3|TRBV27|.|13|TRBD2
CASSLAGTDTQYF
TGTGCCAGCAGCCTAGCGGGCACAGATACGCAGTATTTT
>TRBJ2-2|TRBV13|.|16|TRBD1
CASRGDRGQNTGELFF
TGTGCCAGCAGGGGGGACAGGGGGCAAAACACCGGGGAGCTGTTTTTT